This T cell receptor (beta chain) derives from a study of blood T cells in healthy people across ages. Study conclusions and caveats: Estimates based on one million T cells were treated as lower bounds.

Germline V gene data show CDR1 as LGHNA and CDR2 as YNFKEQ. V lost 4 bases and J lost 7, with 16 bases in between. The CDR3 spans 14 residues. With a J-beta primer mix and a sample-barcoded 5' primer, a second PCR ran about 6 to 11 cycles. A template-switch adaptor that had 12 random nucleotides put a tag on each cDNA molecule. At least 2.5 million CDR3-containing paired-end reads were obtained per sample. TCRdb re-called the 5' RACE reads through MiXCR, storing one row per CDR3 protein. The repertoire consists of roughly 1,500,000 distinct CDR3 sequences, with about 31% occurring once and the leading ten covering about 11%. Donors were systemically healthy Caucasian individuals from Russia aged roughly 6 to 95 years. Points on this clonotype: Its antigen is still unknown.

The sequenced material came from blood. V and J are TRBV4-2 and TRBJ1-2; weak D call: TRBD1 (6 bases). The clonotype originates from a woman in her thirties in good health. The CDR3 protein is CASSLDSGARGYTF. The DNA of the CDR3 is TGTGCCAGCAGCCTTGATTCGGGGGCTCGTGGCTACACCTTC.